A single sample gave rise to the 15 T cell receptor beta chains below, sequenced in a study of technical replicates of blood from four donors. The table came from immunoSEQ multiplex PCR; TCRdb's copy has only in-frame clones and leaves some out. The sample yields about 63,000 clones, around 86% seen once. Sequenced material: PBMCs. These receptors came from a human donor in good health. Some clones in this sample may be carry-over from other donors' samples.

The V gene is TRBV28, the J gene TRBJ2-5; 8 bases fit TRBD1. Germline CDR1 MDHEN, CDR2 SYDVKM. The V gene end was trimmed by 5 bases and the J gene end by 2 bases; junction bases not matched to a gene: 7. This CDR3 is 15 amino acids long. For the CDR3, the DNA is TGTGCCAGCAGTGGAGCCGGGACAGGACAAGAGACCCAGTACTTC. Its protein product is CASSGAGTGQETQYF.

This chain joins TRBV4-2 and TRBJ1-2, with D perhaps TRBD1 (6 bases). The CDR3 loop spans 15 amino acids. Trimming stripped 0 bases from V and 4 bases from J, with 12 bases between. CDR1 and CDR2 (germline): LGHNA, YNFKEQ. The CDR3 region has the DNA TGTGCCAGCAGCCAAGATTTCTCGGACAGCTATGGCTACACCTTC. The encoded protein is CASSQDFSDSYGYTF.

This chain joins TRBV7-3 and TRBJ2-1; maybe TRBD1 (7 bases). This CDR3 is 14 amino acids long. Trimming took 5 bases from V and 5 from J, leaving 13 bases between them. Germline assignment: CDR1 SGHTA and CDR2 FQGTGA. The CDR3 spells CASSPGGTDNEQFF. CDR3 bases: TGTGCCAGCAGCCCCGGAGGGACAGACAATGAGCAGTTCTTC. Full variable domain (missing parts from reference TRBV7-3 and TRBJ2-1): GAGVSQTPSNKVTEKGKYVELRCDPISGHTALYWYRQSLGQGPEFLIYFQGTGAADDSGLPNDRFFAVRPEGSVSTLKIQRTERGDSAVYLCASSPGGTDNEQFFGPGTRLTVL.

This chain joins TRBV7-2 and TRBJ2-2; 7 nucleotides agree with TRBD1. With 5 bases clipped from V and 4 bases from J, the junction kept 7 bases outside the gene matches. There are 15 residues in the CDR3. Looked up from germline, CDR1 is SGHTA and CDR2 is FQGNSA. CDR3 nucleotides: TGTGCCAGCAGCCCTACCGGGACAGTCACCGGGGAGCTGTTTTTT. Protein product: CASSPTGTVTGELFF.

V gene TRBV18 combines with J gene TRBJ2-5; no reliable D call. With 3 bases removed from V and 2 bases from J, the gap between germline ends came to 10 bases. Germline CDR1 KGHSH, CDR2 LQKENI. There are 14 residues in the CDR3. The CDR3 protein is CASSPSAAQETQYF. The CDR3 DNA sequence: TGTGCCAGCTCACCTTCGGCAGCGCAAGAGACCCAGTACTTC.

The genes are TRBV6-5 and TRBJ2-5, with 15 bases lining up with TRBD2. CDR1 is MNHEY, CDR2 SVGAGI, per germline. Losses at the gene ends were 2 bases for V and 5 bases for J; bases not matched to a gene: 3. The CDR3 extends over 16 amino acids. The CDR3 reads CASSYDGTSGRETQYF. The CDR3 nucleotides are TGTGCCAGCAGTTACGACGGGACTAGCGGGAGGGAGACCCAGTACTTC.

V and J are TRBV12-5 and TRBJ1-5; maybe TRBD1 (5 bases). Germline assignment: CDR1 LGHNT and CDR2 FRNRAP. The CDR3 sequence is 12 residues long. The ends were cut back, 3 bases at V and 12 bases at J, with 12 bases in the middle. Here the CDR3 DNA reads TGTGCTAGTGGTTTTCAGCTAGGGGTCCAGCATTTT. This gives the protein CASGFQLGVQHF.

The J gene is TRBJ1-6, the V gene TRBV30, with TRBD1 matching 8 bases. There are 14 residues in the CDR3. V lost 1 base to trimming and J lost 6 bases; unmatched junction nucleotides: 2. Germline values: CDR1 GTSNPN, CDR2 SVGIG (reference sequence). The CDR3 loop is CAWSGTGGNSPLHF. CDR3 coding DNA: TGTGCCTGGAGTGGCACAGGGGGTAATTCACCCCTCCACTTT.

V and J are TRBV19 and TRBJ2-7; 9 nucleotides agree with TRBD2. The CDR3 loop spans 14 amino acids. Germline V gives CDR1 LNHDA, CDR2 SQIVND (reference sequence). V was pared by 3 bases and J by 7 bases, with 7 bases of the junction left unmatched. The CDR3 sequence: CASSIVAGVVEQYF. CDR3 DNA sequence: TGTGCCAGTAGTATCGTAGCGGGAGTAGTTGAGCAGTACTTC.

The chain recombines TRBV30 with TRBJ2-7; 11 nucleotides agree with TRBD2. This CDR3 region has 17 residues. The V gene end was trimmed by 3 bases and the J gene end by 4 bases; junction bases not matched to a gene: 14. Germline loops: CDR1 GTSNPN, CDR2 SVGIG (reference sequence). CDR3 loop: CAWSAGTSGFHGYEQYF. The CDR3 nucleotides read TGTGCCTGGAGCGCAGGGACTAGCGGCTTCCACGGGTACGAGCAGTACTTC.

This clone was observed a single time. The chain joins TRBV30 to TRBJ2-3, with D tentatively TRBD2 (5 bases). Germline V gene sequence: CDR1 GTSNPN, CDR2 SVGIG (reference sequence). The germline V and J ends were trimmed by 3 bases and 4 bases, with 14 bases remaining between them. The CDR3 spans 14 residues. The CDR3: CAWSDRGPPDTQYF. DNA of the CDR3: TGTGCCTGGAGCGACCGAGGGCCACCAGATACGCAGTATTTT.

The chain recombines TRBV30 with TRBJ2-7; D perhaps matches TRBD2 (5 bases). Trimming removed 4 bases at V and 6 bases at J, with 13 bases between. The CDR3 covers 12 residues. Germline loops: CDR1 GTSNPN, CDR2 SVGIG (reference sequence). The CDR3, as DNA: TGTGCCTGGACCTCCGCGGGTGGCGAGCAGTACTTC. Amino acids: CAWTSAGGEQYF.

The chain employs TRBV30 and TRBJ2-1; 12 nucleotides match TRBD2. The CDR3 is 15 amino acids. Trimming at V came to 7 bases and at J to 3 bases, leaving 7 bases not matched to a gene. Germline CDR1 and CDR2: GTSNPN and SVGIG (reference sequence). The CDR3 protein is CAYNGLAGRYNEQFF. CDR3 sequence (DNA): TGTGCCTATAACGGACTAGCGGGGCGCTACAATGAGCAGTTCTTC.

The V and J genes are TRBV4-1 and TRBJ1-4, with D unclear. Germline loops: CDR1 MGHRA, CDR2 YSYEKL. Trimming left V 0 bases short and J 0 bases short, with 14 bases between. CDR3 size: 18 residues. The CDR3 DNA is TGCGCCAGCAGCCAAGATATAATGGCAACAACAACTAATGAAAAACTGTTTTTT. As protein: CASSQDIMATTTNEKLFF.

This chain uses TRBV6-6 with TRBJ2-6, with no clear D. V was pared by 10 bases and J by 2 bases, with 12 bases between. Germline CDR1 reads MNHNY; CDR2 reads SVGAGI (reference sequence). The CDR3 has 14 residues. The CDR3: CATYTQAGANVLTF. The CDR3 nucleotides are TGTGCCACCTATACCCAGGCTGGGGCCAACGTCCTGACTTTC.